This TCR beta chain originates from a study of cytomegalovirus exposure and HLA in healthy donors (dated by TCRdb to the late 2010s). Broadly, across the study: An earlier analysis of several hundred of the donors reported around 280 Gb of sequence data and some 110 million unique TCR beta sequences obtained from around 180 million T cells. In an earlier analysis of a few hundred of the donors, high-throughput TCR beta sequencing was used to judge whether each TCR beta V gene segment behaved as functional or pseudogenic. Typing coverage differed by locus: A, B, C, DRB1 and DQB1 were typed in about 620-640 donors, DQA1 in 500 to 550, DPA1 in 600 to 610, and DPB1 in approximately 450. To predict cytomegalovirus infection status, the study combined high-throughput TCR immunosequencing, statistical association of individual TCRs with disease status, and machine learning. An early release that covered 640 HLA-typed donors contained around 330 gigabases of sequencing data and tens of millions of unique TCR sequences. All discovery cohort repertoires had been generated on a single sequencing platform. The study was designed to test whether signatures of past pathogen exposure could be identified by cataloging public T cell receptors. Rather than drawing on any new phenotypic data, the later analysis identified candidate immune exposures from TCR beta sequences and the way those sequences occurred across donors. HLA typing covered class I and class II loci at four-digit resolution. Using immunosequencing, the study profiled T cell repertoires from fewer than 700 subjects and related those repertoires to cytomegalovirus serostatus. A separate validation cohort of about 110 different subjects was used in addition to the roughly 670-subject first cohort. On average, 235,054 unique TCR beta nucleotide sequences were sequenced per donor among a few hundred genotyped donors of the cohort, with about 17% of those sequences being non-productive. A handful of DR-DQ haplotypes were treated as single units for association and clustering because of strong linkage in the cohort. Donor age, sex, ethnicity and CMV serostatus were compiled alongside the repertoire data. Genome-wide SNP genotypes for about 55% of the roughly 670 donors were used in a later genetic analysis, which treated that subset as a discovery cohort. The genetic ancestry cluster associated with self-reported Caucasian donors included 65% to 90% of the 398 genotyped donors. A later analysis re-analyzed previously published TCR beta repertoires from 666 donors and added high-resolution HLA genotyping to study TCR occurrence patterns.

The cohort was made up of approximately 700 healthy bone marrow donors. At the time of sampling, all cohort members were nominally healthy, though unrecorded immune exposures were likely present. The donor was CMV seropositive and was included in the group of 250 to 300 seropositive cohort members. A peripheral blood sample was provided by each donor, and peripheral blood mononuclear cells were used for TCR beta sequencing. The Qiagen DNeasy Blood Extraction Kit was used to extract genomic DNA from the blood cell samples. What the authors observed across the whole study: Most TCR sequences were seen in very few donors, while some public TCRs were found in many individuals. The classifier was reported to diagnose cytomegalovirus status with high specificity and sensitivity in both the original and validation cohorts. A further reported finding was that TCR beta sequences accurately predicted the HLA-A and HLA-B alleles for most subjects in the first cohort. In a later analysis, several top co-occurrence clusters were reported to appear linked to parvovirus B19, influenza, CMV and Epstein-Barr virus. In vitro tests confirmed that a few of the cytomegalovirus-associated TCR beta chains recognize cytomegalovirus antigens. Presence/absence analyses assumed roughly uniform sequencing depth across donors, an assumption that may not hold. The sequencing pipeline was judged likely to have produced a cluster of highly shared sequence variants as a technical artifact. Assigning TCR associations to individual alleles was difficult when HLA alleles, especially DR and DQ, strongly co-occurred. In an earlier analysis of fewer than 700 of the donors, most TCR beta V segments appeared in productive rearrangements about 87% or about 30% of the time, broadly matching IMGT annotations. Because some donors lacked HLA typing at each locus, the association tests relied only on the typed subset. The earlier analysis of 587 of the donors excluded seventeen rarely observed V segments, including chromosome 9 orphons, because counts were too low. In a later analysis, most CMV-associated TCR beta chains were found to appear HLA-restricted, with HLA associations seemingly driven largely by CMV exposure. Some IMGT-functional V segments, including TRBV6-2 and TRBV6-3, could not be told apart with the 87-base-pair reads, so those segments were excluded. CMV serostatus was the only immune exposure information available for the cohort. V-gene and J-gene trimming of TCR beta chains was associated with a missense DCLRE1C variant in a later genetic analysis, and the association was replicated in an independent cohort. Compared with equally common non-associated chains, HLA-associated TCR beta chains in a later analysis were more clonally expanded and had lower generation probabilities. In this cohort, only TCR beta chains were sequenced, and detectable features were limited by the absence of alpha or paired-chain data. The authors suggested that the approach could potentially be extended to other disease states and immunological phenotypes. A later analysis associated 16,951 TCR beta sequences with specific HLA alleles at a false discovery rate of 0.05. According to a later analysis, TCR association rates differed among HLA loci, with DRB1 alleles showing the most associated TCRs and HLA-C alleles showing the fewest. Correlated functional status among segregating V segments might be attributable to linkage disequilibrium, but an unknown experimental factor could not be ruled out. According to a later genetic analysis, donors in an Asian-associated ancestry cluster had fewer N-insertions in productive TCRs than the approximately 610-donor mean. A total of roughly 160 TCR beta chains were listed by the study as associated with cytomegalovirus.

CDR1 and CDR2 are read off the germline V gene as MDHEN and SYDVKM. A distance of 11 bases separates the germline ends of V and J, which lose 5 bases and 0 bases respectively. From the cysteine up to the phenylalanine, the CDR3 has a length of 16 residues. The sequence is cut down to CDR3 DNA, 48 bases in frame from base 1. In regard to this clone: Its binding antigen is unknown. Within one base of it there is no much larger clone, and no base qualities were kept.

The library was generated by the immunoSEQ multiplex PCR assay. For the multiplex PCR, a mixture combining 60 forward primers for TCR Vbeta segments and 13 reverse primers for TCR Jbeta segments was used. The CDR3 region of rearranged TCR beta genes was amplified from genomic DNA by a multiplex PCR assay. On the Illumina HiSeq System, the amplified TCR beta libraries were sequenced as 87-base-pair reads. The paper's data handling went like this. A later analysis counted some 80 million unique TCR beta chains across the 600 to 850 repertoires, and some 11 million of these chains were shared by at least two donors. A nearest-neighbor algorithm error-corrected the raw reads and collapsed the reads into unique sequences, merging closely related sequences to remove PCR and sequencing errors. Alignment of CDR3 sequences to IMGT reference sequences was used to assign V, D and J gene segments. For a sequence to be retained, a match of at least six nucleotides to both a V gene segment and a J gene segment was required. Rearrangements were classified as productive when the CDR3 lacked stop codons and remained in frame with V and J, and all other rearrangements were classified as non-productive. Following IMGT convention, CDR3 was defined as the stretch from the second conserved V-encoded cysteine up to the conserved J-encoded phenylalanine. In an earlier analysis of more than 550 of the donors, sequences lacking an unambiguous match to a single V gene segment were excluded. In an earlier analysis of several hundred of the donors, V segments were called functional above 56.7% productive rearrangements and were called segregating when the between-donor standard deviation exceeded 5%. To diagnose cytomegalovirus status from the catalog of TCR beta chain sequences, a statistical classification framework was built. V and J gene assignment, in a later analysis, came from comparing TCR nucleotide sequences with IMGT/GENE-DB human TR gene sequences. A later analysis assigned CDR3 sequences and most-parsimonious VDJ recombination scenarios with the TCRdist pipeline. A later analysis defined each TCR beta chain by its CDR3 amino acid sequence plus V-gene family, and excluded reads lacking a unique V-gene family. As a way to deal with suspected cross-contamination and a sequencing artifact, a later analysis dropped more than 500 nucleotide sequences that were highly shared and had low generation probability. A later analysis calculated a clonal expansion index for each public chain from normalized within-repertoire ranks of inferred template counts. In a later analysis, generation probabilities were computed using a VDJ recombination model fitted to out-of-frame rearrangements, and the results were checked against IGoR. In a later analysis, TCR-TCR, TCR-HLA and TCR-CMV co-occurrence was scored with hypergeometric tests, and a repertoire-size bias correction was applied to TCR pairs. False discovery rates were estimated in a later analysis by permuting HLA or CMV assignments 20 times. In a later analysis, co-occurring TCRs were grouped using DBSCAN, with TCRdist sequence similarity added in when clustering inside HLA-allele-positive subsets. Co-occurrence clustering excluded repertoires with fewer than 30,000 or more than 120,000 public chains, plus five with anomalous nucleotide sharing. Here the immuneACCESS table is served through TCRdb, limited to in-frame sequences with V and J called. Missing clones are a known gap in these copies; in checked studies unresolved V genes cover under half, and the rest lacks a known reason. D and trimming were read from the DNA, whereas the V and J calls and clone size are those reported in that table. The sample has roughly 200,000 clones on record, 77% of them singletons. The ten largest clones take up more than 3% of the sample.

Recombination joined TRBV28 with TRBJ2-6; TRBD1 is perhaps the D gene, given 5 matching bases. The origin of this receptor is a woman in her fifties or sixties in good health and CMV-seropositive. The specimen sequenced was PBMCs. In nucleotides, the sequence is TGTGCCAGCAGTGAAAACAGGCCCTCTGGGGCCAACGTCCTGACTTTC. Protein translation: CASSENRPSGANVLTF.